The 14 T cell receptor delta chains below come from one sample, sequenced in a study of gamma-delta chains in newborns, infants, children. TCRdb reran clone calling via CATT on the reads. The sample holds 4,000 to 4,500 delta-chain clones; 6.2% are singletons and the top ten take 15% to 20%. The sample consisted of blood. Receptors were obtained from a child who was a newborn, infant or young child, either healthy, febrile or measles-vaccinated (not recorded which).

Worth noting for this clone: TCRdb pairs this DNA with a much larger clone's protein that differs at residue 4, likely a read error; the protein shown was translated from the DNA. The V call is TRDV2, the J call TRDJ2; 11 bases map to TRDD3. The V segment lost 5 bases and the J segment 0 bases; nucleotides outside the gene matches: 4. The CDR3 covers 16 residues. Germline V gives CDR1 GEAIGNYY, CDR2 EKD. The CDR3 loop is CACGILGDTLTAQLFF. DNA for the CDR3: TGTGCCTGTGGCATACTGGGGGATACTTTGACAGCACAACTCTTCTTT.

As regards this clone: An end of the junction differs from the germline gene, which may be a read error. This sample also contains other DNA sequences that code for the same CDR3. This chain joins TRDV2 and TRDJ3; TRDD3 matches 11 bases. The germline CDR1 and CDR2 sequences are GEAIGNYY and EKD. The CDR3 has 17 amino acids. The CDR3 spells CACDWGIRGWDTRQMFF. CDR3 nucleotides: TGTGCCTGTGACTGGGGGATACGTGGCTGGGACACCCGGCAGATGTTTTTC.

Only a few counts were recorded for this clone. This specimen includes other DNA sequences encoding the same CDR3. The chain links TRDV2 to TRDJ3, with 7 bases identical to TRDD3. The germline gives CDR1 GEAIGNYY, CDR2 EKD. The CDR3 has 19 amino acids. J lost 0 bases, V lost 0 bases, and 7 bases had no gene match. The DNA for the CDR3 is TGTGCCTGTGACACCGCGGGGGATCCCAGCTCCTGGGACACCCGACAGATGTTTTTC. This codes for CACDTAGDPSSWDTRQMFF.

This clone qualifies as medium-sized (0.01 to 0.1%). The chain links TRDV2 to TRDJ1, with 10 bases identical to TRDD3. Trimming took 3 bases from V and 0 from J; bases not matched to a gene: 3. This CDR3 spans 15 amino acids. The germline V gene encodes CDR1 GEAIGNYY and CDR2 EKD. CDR3 nucleotide sequence: TGTGCCTGTGACTCGCTGGGGGATAACACCGATAAACTCATCTTT. Translation: CACDSLGDNTDKLIF.

This clone has more than one count but fewer than ten. The chain has TRDV2 and TRDJ3, with D possibly TRDD3 on 5 matching bases. V was clipped by 2 bases and J by 2 bases, with 9 bases between them. The CDR3 is 16 residues long. Germline loops: CDR1 GEAIGNYY, CDR2 EKD. The CDR3 is CACDNLDTWDTRQMFF. CDR3 sequence (DNA): TGTGCCTGTGACAATTTGGATACCTGGGACACCCGACAGATGTTTTTC.

This clone was picked up a small number of times. The chain joins TRDV2 to TRDJ2; 10 bases align to TRDD3. The CDR3 length is 16 residues. The junction had 6 bases not matched to a gene; V was cut back by 1 base and J by 5 bases. Germline lookup yields CDR1 GEAIGNYY and CDR2 EKD. This chain's CDR3 is CACDTLVLGDTAQLFF. The CDR3 region has the DNA TGTGCCTGTGACACTCTTGTACTGGGGGATACAGCACAACTCTTCTTT.

This clone is termed large (0.1 to 1%). CDR3 DNA sequence: TGTGCCTGTGACACCGTCGAGAGGGATACAGCACAACTCTTCTTT. Amino acids: CACDTVERDTAQLFF. The chain uses TRDV2 and TRDJ2; a weak D match, TRDD3 (5 bases). Per germline, CDR1 GEAIGNYY and CDR2 EKD. Trimming took 0 bases from V and 5 from J, leaving 12 bases between them. The CDR3 extends over 15 amino acids.

The CDR3: CACDKVLGDNPSSSWDTRQMFF. The CDR3 DNA follows: TGTGCCTGTGACAAAGTACTGGGGGATAATCCCTCCAGCTCCTGGGACACCCGACAGATGTTTTTC. The chain combines TRDV2 with TRDJ3; 11 bases map to TRDD3. CDR3 length: 22 amino acids. The V gene's germline CDR1 is GEAIGNYY and CDR2 EKD. The ends lost 2 bases at V and 0 bases at J; junction bases unmatched: 14.

The V gene is TRDV2, the J gene TRDJ3, with 9 bases aligning to TRDD3. The J gene, left out of TCRdb, was set here by checking the DNA against germline. The CDR3 has 20 residues. In germline, CDR1 is GEAIGNYY, CDR2 EKD. V was clipped by 0 bases and J by 3 bases; unmatched bases: 11. CDR3 nucleotides: TGTGCCTGTGACACCGGAAGAGGGGATACGATTCACTGGGACACCCGACAGATGTTTTTC. This gives the protein CACDTGRGDTIHWDTRQMFF.

The chain recombines TRDV3 with TRDJ1, with 8 bases aligning to TRDD3. The CDR3 runs to 16 residues. V dropped 4 bases and J dropped 0; count of bases not matched to a gene: 13. Germline loops: CDR1 TVYSNPD, CDR2 GDNSRS (reference sequence). CDR3 protein: CASSSSGDRYTDKLIF. DNA for the CDR3: TGTGCCTCTAGTAGCTCGGGGGATAGATACACCGATAAACTCATCTTT.

This clone is medium-sized in the sample. The V and J genes are TRDV2 and TRDJ3; 10 positions agree with TRDD3. Germline CDR1 is GEAIGNYY and CDR2 is EKD. The J segment lost 0 bases and the V segment lost 2 bases, leaving 12 bases of the junction unmatched. This CDR3 comprises 21 residues. The CDR3 sequence is CACDIVLGDNWSSWDTRQMFF. CDR3 sequence (DNA): TGTGCCTGTGACATCGTCCTGGGGGATAACTGGAGCTCCTGGGACACCCGACAGATGTTTTTC.

In this sample, this clone is medium-sized. J is TRDJ3 and V is TRDV2; D might be TRDD3 (6 bases). V lost 3 bases and J 1 base, leaving 21 bases between the germline ends. Per germline, CDR1 GEAIGNYY and CDR2 EKD. This CDR3 has 20 residues. CDR3 sequence (DNA): TGTGCCTGTGACCCGATACGCTTGGGCGGGGGATCCTGGGACACCCGACAGATGTTTTTC. This encodes CACDPIRLGGGSWDTRQMFF.

No V gene was called, though TRDJ2 was called as the J gene; the table gives TRDD3 as D, unverified against the DNA. The CDR3 has 19 residues. CDR3 residues: CACAPIHNWGIPLTAQLFF. CDR3 DNA: TGTGCCTGTGCCCCTATCCATAACTGGGGGATTCCTTTGACAGCACAACTCTTCTTT.

This clone was detected a few times. V usage is TRDV2 and J usage is TRDJ3, with TRDD3 matching over 13 bases. The V segment lost 1 base and the J segment 2 bases; nucleotides outside the gene matches: 10. CDR1 is GEAIGNYY and CDR2 is EKD in the germline V gene. This CDR3 comprises 21 residues. Here the CDR3 reads CACDTLTGGYAPTWDTRQMFF. As DNA, the CDR3 is TGTGCCTGTGACACACTTACTGGGGGATACGCTCCGACCTGGGACACCCGACAGATGTTTTTC.